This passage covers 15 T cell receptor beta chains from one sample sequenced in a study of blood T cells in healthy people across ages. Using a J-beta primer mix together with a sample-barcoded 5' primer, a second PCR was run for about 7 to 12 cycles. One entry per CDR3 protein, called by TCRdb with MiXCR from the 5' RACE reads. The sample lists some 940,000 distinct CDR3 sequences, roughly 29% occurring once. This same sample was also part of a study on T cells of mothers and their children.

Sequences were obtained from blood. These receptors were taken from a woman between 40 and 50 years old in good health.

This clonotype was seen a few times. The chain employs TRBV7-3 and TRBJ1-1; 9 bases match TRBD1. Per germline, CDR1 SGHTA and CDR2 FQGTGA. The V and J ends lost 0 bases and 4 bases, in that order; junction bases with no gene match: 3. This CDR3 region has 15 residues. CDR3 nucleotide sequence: TGTGCCAGCAGCTTAACGGGACAGGGTGGCACTGAAGCTTTCTTT. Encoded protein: CASSLTGQGGTEAFF.

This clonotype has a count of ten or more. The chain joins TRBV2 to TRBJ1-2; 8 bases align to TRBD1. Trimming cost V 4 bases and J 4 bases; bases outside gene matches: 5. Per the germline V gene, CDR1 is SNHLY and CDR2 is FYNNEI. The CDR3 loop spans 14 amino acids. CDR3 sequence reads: CASSADRALYGYTF. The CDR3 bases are TGTGCCAGCAGTGCGGACAGGGCCCTCTATGGCTACACCTTC.

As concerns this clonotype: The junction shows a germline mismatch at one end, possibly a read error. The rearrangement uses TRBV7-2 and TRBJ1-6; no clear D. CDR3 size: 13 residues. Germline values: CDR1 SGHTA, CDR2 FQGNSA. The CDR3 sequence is CASRREHNSPLHF. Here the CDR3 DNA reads TGCGCCAGCAGGCGGGAGCATAATTCACCCCTCCACTTT.

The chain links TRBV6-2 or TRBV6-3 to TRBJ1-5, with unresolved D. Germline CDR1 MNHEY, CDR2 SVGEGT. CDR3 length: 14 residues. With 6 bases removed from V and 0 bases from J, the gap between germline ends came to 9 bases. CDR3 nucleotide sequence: TGTGCCAGCAGGCCCGGGAGTAGCAATCAGCCCCAGCATTTT. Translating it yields CASRPGSSNQPQHF.

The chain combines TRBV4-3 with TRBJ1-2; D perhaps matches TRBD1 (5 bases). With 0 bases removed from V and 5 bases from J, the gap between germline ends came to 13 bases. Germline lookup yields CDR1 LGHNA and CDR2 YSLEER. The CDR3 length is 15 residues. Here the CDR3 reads CASSQDGDVRYGYTF. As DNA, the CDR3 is TGCGCCAGCAGCCAAGATGGGGACGTCCGTTATGGCTACACCTTC.

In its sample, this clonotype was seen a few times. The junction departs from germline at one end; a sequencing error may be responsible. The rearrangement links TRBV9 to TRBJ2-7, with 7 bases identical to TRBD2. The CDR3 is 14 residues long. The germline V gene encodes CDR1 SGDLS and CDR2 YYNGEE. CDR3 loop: CTSSVGGETYEQYF. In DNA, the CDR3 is TGTACCAGCAGCGTGGGAGGGGAAACCTACGAGCAGTACTTC.

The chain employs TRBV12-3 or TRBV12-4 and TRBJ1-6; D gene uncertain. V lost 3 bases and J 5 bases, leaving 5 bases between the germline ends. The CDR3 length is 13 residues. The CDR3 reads CASSLRDNSPLHF. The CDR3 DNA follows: TGTGCCAGCAGTTTGAGGGATAATTCACCCCTCCACTTT.

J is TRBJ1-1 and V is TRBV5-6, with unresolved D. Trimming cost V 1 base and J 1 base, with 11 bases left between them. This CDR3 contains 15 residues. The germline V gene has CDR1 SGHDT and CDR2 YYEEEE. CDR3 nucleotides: TGTGCCAGCAGCTTGTGGGGTCTTGCGAACACTGAAGCTTTCTTT. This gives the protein CASSLWGLANTEAFF. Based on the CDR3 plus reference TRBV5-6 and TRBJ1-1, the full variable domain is DAGVTQSPTHLIKTRGQQVTLRCSPKSGHDTVSWYQQALGQGPQFIFQYYEEEERQRGNFPDRFSGHQFPNYSSELNVNALLLGDSALYLCASSLWGLANTEAFFGQGTRLTVV.

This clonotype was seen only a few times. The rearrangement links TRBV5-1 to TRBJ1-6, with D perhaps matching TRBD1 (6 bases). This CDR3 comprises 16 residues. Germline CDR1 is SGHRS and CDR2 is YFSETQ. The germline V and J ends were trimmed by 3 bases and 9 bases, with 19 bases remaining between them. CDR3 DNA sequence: TGCGCCAGCAGCTCCACCCTACAGGGTTTAAGTTCACCCCTCCACTTT. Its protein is CASSSTLQGLSSPLHF.

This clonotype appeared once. The CDR3 DNA reads TGTGCCAGTAGTACCAAGGGGACAGGGCGGGGAGAGACTGAAGCTTTCTTT. It is translated as CASSTKGTGRGETEAFF. V and J are TRBV19 and TRBJ1-1; the match to TRBD1 covers 9 bases. V dropped 4 bases and J dropped 5; count of bases not matched to a gene: 14. CDR1 LNHDA and CDR2 SQIVND come from the germline V gene (reference sequence). The CDR3 totals 17 residues.

Here the CDR3 DNA reads TGTGCCAGCAGCTTAGATCGGGCCAGGACTAATGAAAAACTGTTTTTT. Protein sequence: CASSLDRARTNEKLFF. The chain links TRBV7-2 to TRBJ1-4; the D is unclear. V was pared by 1 base and J by 2 bases, with 11 bases between. Germline V gene sequence: CDR1 SGHTA, CDR2 FQGNSA. CDR3 size: 16 residues.

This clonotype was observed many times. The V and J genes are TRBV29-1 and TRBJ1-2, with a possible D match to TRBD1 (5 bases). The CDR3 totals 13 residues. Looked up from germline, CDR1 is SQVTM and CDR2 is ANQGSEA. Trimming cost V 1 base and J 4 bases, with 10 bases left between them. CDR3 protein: CSVEGPGFYGYTF. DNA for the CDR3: TGCAGCGTTGAAGGGCCAGGGTTCTATGGCTACACCTTC.

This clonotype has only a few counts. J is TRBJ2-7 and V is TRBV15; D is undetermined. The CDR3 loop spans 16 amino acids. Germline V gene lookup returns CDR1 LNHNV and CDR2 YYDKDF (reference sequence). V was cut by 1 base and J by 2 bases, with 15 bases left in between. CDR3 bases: TGTGCCACCAGCAGAGTAGCTGGCATTCCCCCCTACGAGCAGTACTTC. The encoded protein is CATSRVAGIPPYEQYF.

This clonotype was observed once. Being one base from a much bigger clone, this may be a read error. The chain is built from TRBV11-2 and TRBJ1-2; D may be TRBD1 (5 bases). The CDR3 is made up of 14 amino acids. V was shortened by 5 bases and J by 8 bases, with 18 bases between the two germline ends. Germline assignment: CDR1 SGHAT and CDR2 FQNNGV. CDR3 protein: CASSRDAGWDGYTF. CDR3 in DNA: TGTGCCAGCAGCCGCGACGCAGGGTGGGACGGCTACACCTTC.

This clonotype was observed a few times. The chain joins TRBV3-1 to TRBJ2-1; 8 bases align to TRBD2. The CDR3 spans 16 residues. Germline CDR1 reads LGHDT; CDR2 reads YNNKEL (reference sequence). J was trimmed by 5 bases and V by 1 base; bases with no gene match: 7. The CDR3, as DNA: TGTGCCAGCAGCCAAGTGGTAGCGGGGCGCAACAATGAGCAGTTCTTC. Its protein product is CASSQVVAGRNNEQFF.